This T cell receptor beta chain was recorded in a study of cytomegalovirus exposure and HLA in healthy donors. 13 Jbeta primers and 60 Vbeta primers were used for the PCR. Assay: immunoSEQ multiplex PCR; the TCRdb copy retains only in-frame clones and omits some. The sample lists about 140,000 clones, just under 85% seen once, with 9.7% in the top ten. The study, taken as a whole, reports: There were 150 to 200 TCR beta chains listed as cytomegalovirus-associated. DRB1 showed the most TCR associations and HLA-C the fewest in a later analysis, as rates varied by HLA locus.

Comments on this clone: What it binds is unknown.

Germline V gene lookup returns CDR1 MDHEN and CDR2 SYDVKM. The CDR3 spans 16 residues. The junction had 10 bases not matched to a gene; V was cut back by 6 bases and J by 2 bases. J is TRBJ2-1 and V is TRBV28; 7 nucleotides agree with TRBD2. This sequence originates from a woman aged 60 to 75 in good health and CMV-seropositive. Sequenced material: PBMCs. CDR3 region: CASSVGGSRTYNEQFF. CDR3 coding DNA: TGTGCCAGCAGCGTGGGAGGGAGCAGAACCTACAATGAGCAGTTCTTC.